The subject of this entry is one TCR beta chain. Its antigen is currently unknown. Time point given: newly diagnosed GD, antithyroid drugs for less than 3 months. Making the TCR library involved RNA that had been extracted from PBMCs. The data were obtained in a study of regulatory T cells in long-lasting Graves disease. Study as a whole: Patients newly diagnosed with Graves' had been on antithyroid drugs for under 3 months.

CDR3 size: 13 residues. Looked up from germline, CDR1 is MDHEN and CDR2 is SYDVKM. J lost 7 bases, V lost 5 bases, and 4 bases had no gene match. General observations from the study: The number of shared public clonotypes was higher in persistent patients (more than 2,500) than new patients (under 1,000).

CDR3-region Arm-PCR and iRepertoire HTBI primers produced the TCR beta libraries. In the study's own analysis: The study identified 55 to 80 TRBV and approximately 15 TRBJ segments across samples. TCRdb recomputed calls from the multiplex PCR reads with MiXCR, one row per CDR3 protein. These V and J calls derive from TCRdb rather than the authors' analysis. The table includes 500,000 or so distinct CDR3 sequences, under 20% detected once. The sample was also linked to a second study, of T cells in Graves' hyperthyroidism and ophthalmopathy.

The sequence was obtained from a man aged 40-49 years with Graves disease. This chain links TRBV28 with TRBJ1-2; 10 nucleotides align to TRBD1. The material was peripheral blood mononuclear cells (PBMCs), obtained at new diagnosis, from a patient treated with antithyroid drugs. The CDR3 reads CASSRRDRGGYTF. The CDR3 coding sequence is TGTGCCAGCAGTAGGAGGGACAGGGGTGGCTACACCTTC.